The clone carrying this T cell receptor beta chain was observed once. Its matching antigen is unknown. The data stem from a study of cytomegalovirus exposure and HLA in healthy donors. Overall study findings and caveats: Among TCR beta chains of equal frequency, HLA-associated ones were more clonally expanded in a later analysis. In a later analysis, the majority of CMV-associated beta chains seemingly showed HLA restriction. Later analysis identified a missense DCLRE1C variant that was linked to TCR beta V- and J-gene trimming. TRBV6-2, TRBV6-3 and some other V segments were excluded as indistinguishable.

Use of 60 Vbeta and 13 Jbeta primers characterized the PCR. The data were produced by immunoSEQ multiplex PCR, yet TCRdb's version contains in-frame clones alone and is incomplete. The sample lists 150,000 or so clones, roughly 77% seen once, with around 3.6% in the top ten. CDR1 MNHEY and CDR2 SMNVEV come from the germline V gene (reference sequence). V gave up 6 bases and J gave up 8 bases; unmatched junction bases: 7. The CDR3 has 15 amino acids. Material for sequencing was PBMCs. The chain recombines TRBV27 with TRBJ2-1; the match to TRBD2 covers 13 bases. The clonotype comes from a male donor in good health and CMV-seronegative. This CDR3 reads CASRGTSGTYHEQFF. Here the CDR3 DNA reads TGTGCCAGCAGAGGGACTAGCGGGACGTACCATGAGCAGTTCTTC.